Sequencing of this TCR beta chain was carried out in a study of post-analysis software for immune sequencing data. For the study at large: Secondary progressive, relapsing-remitting and progressive-relapsing multiple sclerosis were among the included disease courses.

CDR3 size: 15 residues. Trimming stripped 2 bases from V and 0 bases from J, with 10 bases between. Overall study results and limits: Significantly lower normalized Chao1 diversity was found in patients with multiple sclerosis relative to controls. Among 4 or 5 TRBV segments more frequent in patients than controls were TRBV5-6, TRBV5-1 and TRBV20-1.

This clonotype has more than one count but fewer than ten. Its antigen is unidentified. Carried by the TCR beta cDNA libraries were unique molecular identifiers. T cells numbering roughly 1 to 11 million yielded cDNA molecules that totaled about 500,000. TCRdb passed the PCR reads through MiXCR, listing each CDR3 protein once. The table shows about 560,000 distinct CDR3 sequences, with around 47% occurring only once. This clonotype was sampled from a girl aged 10-17 years with multiple sclerosis. This rearrangement joins TRBV12-3 or TRBV12-4 to TRBJ1-2, with a possible D match to TRBD1 (5 bases). Sequenced material: blood. CDR3 sequence: CASSLHRKTNYGYTF. For the CDR3, the DNA is TGTGCCAGCAGTTTACACAGGAAAACTAACTATGGCTACACCTTC.